A selection of T cell receptor beta chains follows, all from one sample in a study of T cell responses to AZD1222 COVID-19 vaccine. The table came from immunoSEQ multiplex PCR; TCRdb's copy has only in-frame clones and leaves some out. The table has approximately 100,000 clones, about 85% seen once. The sample in question was peripheral blood, obtained on day 0 of AZD1222 vaccination. The receptors here all came from an adult in good health. The CDR3 runs from the conserved cysteine through the conserved F or W. A D gene is named only where the DNA matches it firmly. Clone size appears in some rows only: once, few, many, or a class for an expanded clone.

length	V	J	D	size	CDR3	DNA
15	TRBV10-3	TRBJ2-2	TRBD1	-	CAIRSDRGDTGELFF	TGTGCCATCAGAAGCGACAGGGGAGATACCGGGGAGCTGTTTTTT
16	TRBV5-1	TRBJ2-3	-	-	CASSLAAGPNTDTQYF	TGCGCCAGCAGCTTGGCTGCGGGACCCAACACAGATACGCAGTATTTT
16	TRBV7-2	TRBJ2-2	TRBD1	-	CASSSSGTGFTGELFF	TGTGCCAGCAGCTCATCCGGGACAGGGTTTACCGGGGAGCTGTTTTTT
15	TRBV27	TRBJ1-6	-	-	CASSVEGLVNSPLHF	TGTGCCAGTTCAGTGGAGGGTTTAGTTAATTCACCCCTCCACTTT
16	TRBV7-2	TRBJ1-1	-	-	CASSSFSGGADTEAFF	TGTGCCAGCAGCTCCTTTTCCGGTGGGGCGGACACTGAAGCTTTCTTT
11	TRBV20-1	TRBJ1-4	-	-	CSAGDSEKLFF	TGCAGTGCTGGGGACTCAGAAAAACTGTTTTTT
13	TRBV4-2	TRBJ1-3	-	-	CASSQEGRNTIYF	TGTGCCAGCAGCCAAGAGGGAAGGAACACCATATATTTT
14	TRBV28	TRBJ1-5	TRBD1	-	CATQTGGLNQPQHF	TGTGCCACACAGACAGGGGGCCTGAATCAGCCCCAGCATTTT
16	TRBV9	TRBJ1-6	TRBD1	once	CASSVGGGASNSPLHF	TGTGCCAGCAGCGTAGGAGGGGGCGCATCCAATTCACCCCTCCACTTT
11	TRBV28	TRBJ1-2	-	-	CALGASYGYTF	TGTGCCCTGGGGGCGAGTTATGGCTACACCTTC
13	TRBV5-4	TRBJ1-1	-	-	CASSLFGRAEAFF	TGTGCCAGCAGCTTGTTCGGACGCGCTGAAGCTTTCTTT
14	TRBV28	TRBJ2-3	TRBD1	-	CASSWTGGTDTQYF	TGTGCCAGCAGTTGGACAGGGGGCACAGATACGCAGTATTTT
15	TRBV28	TRBJ1-3	-	-	CASGTQRPSGNTIYF	TGTGCCAGTGGTACACAGCGTCCCTCTGGAAACACCATATATTTT
12	TRBV2	TRBJ1-1	-	-	CASSPNREVGFF	TGTGCCAGCAGCCCCAACAGGGAAGTTGGTTTCTTT
16	TRBV7-8	TRBJ1-4	TRBD1	-	CASSLGQGIYQEKLFF	TGTGCCAGCAGCTTAGGACAGGGGATTTATCAGGAAAAACTGTTTTTT
12	TRBV27	TRBJ2-2	-	-	CASSTTAGELFF	TGTGCCAGCAGTACGACTGCCGGGGAGCTGTTTTTT
14	TRBV6-5	TRBJ2-7	TRBD1	-	CASSSPGQFNEQYF	TGTGCCAGCAGTTCCCCGGGACAGTTCAACGAGCAGTACTTC
15	TRBV3-1/TRBV3-2	TRBJ2-3	-	-	CASSPSWGAGDTQYF	TGTGCCAGCAGCCCGTCTTGGGGGGCAGGAGATACGCAGTATTTT
15	TRBV7-9	TRBJ1-2	-	few	CASSSSTPKTGGYTF	TGTGCCAGCAGCTCCTCAACCCCCAAGACGGGAGGCTACACCTTC
15	TRBV10-3	TRBJ1-2	TRBD1	-	CAISEFGRGNYGYTF	TGTGCCATCAGTGAGTTTGGCAGGGGGAACTATGGCTACACCTTC
12	TRBV29-1	TRBJ2-5	TRBD1	-	CSVGQGAETQYF	TGCAGCGTTGGCCAGGGGGCTGAGACCCAGTACTTC
16	TRBV5-4	TRBJ1-6	-	-	CASSLGRGNIHSPLHF	TGTGCCAGCAGCTTGGGCAGGGGCAATATTCATTCACCCCTCCACTTT
13	TRBV11-2	TRBJ2-7	-	few	CASSLEGSGPQYF	TGTGCCAGCAGCTTAGAAGGTTCGGGGCCCCAGTACTTC
15	TRBV4-3	TRBJ1-2	TRBD1	-	CASSQAGGDNYGYTF	TGCGCCAGCAGCCAAGCAGGGGGCGATAACTATGGCTACACCTTC
15	TRBV7-2	TRBJ2-1	TRBD2	once	CASRPGLAGGGEQFF	TGTGCCAGCAGACCCGGACTAGCGGGAGGTGGGGAGCAGTTCTTC
13	TRBV5-5	TRBJ1-2	TRBD1	-	CASSGQGAEGYTF	TGTGCCAGCAGCGGACAGGGGGCGGAGGGCTACACCTTC